The 16 T cell receptor beta chains below all came from one sample that was sequenced in a study of T cells in localized non-small cell lung cancer. The protocol was immunoSEQ multiplex PCR, while the TCRdb copy is restricted to in-frame clones and leaves out a portion. The repertoire has around 28,000 clones, around 94% of them found once; the top ten carry roughly 0.7%. This sample comprised peripheral blood, obtained before any cancer treatment. The origin of the receptors is a woman aged 40-70 years with stage I lung adenocarcinoma.

This rearrangement joins TRBV27 to TRBJ2-1; D is possibly TRBD1 (5 bases). V was cut by 7 bases and J by 0 bases, with 16 bases left in between. CDR1 MNHEY and CDR2 SMNVEV come from the germline V gene (reference sequence). The CDR3 covers 16 residues. The CDR3 loop reads CASTRQGPISYNEQFF. CDR3 nucleotide sequence: TGTGCCAGCACGCGTCAGGGCCCGATCTCCTACAATGAGCAGTTCTTC.

The rearrangement links TRBV27 to TRBJ1-3; D may be TRBD1 (5 bases). The CDR3 is 14 amino acids. In germline, CDR1 is MNHEY, CDR2 SMNVEV (reference sequence). V was cut by 3 bases and J by 3 bases, with 9 bases left in between. The CDR3 loop reads CASSFGGIGNTIYF. CDR3 DNA: TGTGCCAGCAGTTTTGGGGGGATTGGAAACACCATATATTTT.

This clone was recorded only once. The V call is TRBV18, the J call TRBJ1-1; D is undetermined. The CDR3 totals 16 residues. The V gene's germline CDR1 is KGHSH and CDR2 LQKENI. V lost 2 bases to trimming and J lost 5 bases, with 18 bases between them. The DNA of the CDR3 is TGTGCCAGCTCACCAGTTCAGACTCTACTTGGGACTGAAGCTTTCTTT. It is translated as CASSPVQTLLGTEAFF.

The rearrangement uses TRBV25-1 and TRBJ1-1; 7 nucleotides line up with TRBD1. CDR3 size: 17 residues. The germline CDR1 and CDR2 sequences are MGHDK and SYGVNS. J was trimmed by 0 bases and V by 0 bases; bases with no gene match: 7. CDR3 loop: CASSEYGEGAMNTEAFF. In nucleotides, the CDR3 is TGTGCCAGCAGTGAATATGGGGAGGGGGCGATGAACACTGAAGCTTTCTTT.

The DNA of the CDR3 is TGTGCCAGTAGTATGCAGGTTACCGGGGCCAACGTCCTGACTTTC. This sequence encodes CASSMQVTGANVLTF. V and J are TRBV19 and TRBJ2-6, with D hard to call. Between the trimmed V and J ends, which lost 3 bases and 4 bases, there was a span of 10 bases. The CDR3 extends over 15 amino acids. Germline-derived CDR1 and CDR2 are LNHDA and SQIVND (reference sequence).

V is TRBV9 and J is TRBJ2-7, with a tentative D call TRBD2 (5 bases). Trimming shortened V by 0 bases and J by 1 base, and 8 bases separated the two germline ends. The germline CDR1 and CDR2 sequences are SGDLS and YYNGEE. The CDR3 runs 14 residues. The CDR3 sequence: CASSVVPGSYEQYF. The CDR3 region has the DNA TGTGCCAGCAGCGTAGTTCCGGGATCCTACGAGCAGTACTTC. The full variable domain, its missing parts supplied by reference TRBV9 and TRBJ2-7, is DSGVTQTPKHLITATGQRVTLRCSPRSGDLSVYWYQQSLDQGLQFLIQYYNGEERAKGNILERFSAQQFPDLHSELNLSSLELGDSALYFCASSVVPGSYEQYFGPGTRLTVT.

J is TRBJ1-4 and V is TRBV5-1; no clear D gene. The germline CDR1 and CDR2 sequences are SGHRS and YFSETQ. The CDR3 sequence is 15 residues long. V lost 2 bases and J lost 4, with 12 bases in between. The DNA of the CDR3 is TGCGCCAGCAGCTTTGGAGGAATAGATAATGAAAAACTGTTTTTT. Translation gives CASSFGGIDNEKLFF.

The J gene is TRBJ2-5, the V gene TRBV5-1; 10 positions agree with TRBD2. With 2 bases clipped from V and 0 bases from J, the junction kept 4 bases outside the gene matches. Germline CDR1 is SGHRS and CDR2 is YFSETQ. CDR3 size: 16 residues. For the CDR3, the DNA is TGCGCCAGCAGCTTAGGACTAGCGGCCAACCAAGAGACCCAGTACTTC. This translates into CASSLGLAANQETQYF.

The V gene is TRBV19, the J gene TRBJ2-3, with 7 positions matching TRBD2. V lost 0 bases to trimming and J lost 4 bases; unmatched junction nucleotides: 7. Germline assignment: CDR1 LNHDA and CDR2 SQIVND (reference sequence). This CDR3 is 16 amino acids long. This CDR3 is CASSIDGGRGADTQYF. The CDR3 DNA is TGTGCCAGTAGTATAGACGGCGGGAGAGGGGCAGATACGCAGTATTTT.

This chain joins TRBV9 and TRBJ2-6, with D possibly matching TRBD2 (6 bases). The CDR3 has 19 amino acids. Germline values: CDR1 SGDLS, CDR2 YYNGEE. Trimming stripped 0 bases from V and 0 bases from J, with 16 bases between. CDR3 coding DNA: TGTGCCAGCAGCGTAGGGGCTGACAGCGGGTCCTCTGGGGCCAACGTCCTGACTTTC. Translation: CASSVGADSGSSGANVLTF.

The chain combines TRBV29-1 with TRBJ2-5; D might be TRBD2 (5 bases). Germline V lookup: CDR1 SQVTM, CDR2 ANQGSEA. The V and J ends lost 6 bases and 5 bases respectively, with 10 bases between them. The CDR3 is made up of 11 amino acids. The CDR3 sequence is CSVPGGETQYF. The CDR3 coding sequence is TGCAGCGTCCCGGGCGGGGAGACCCAGTACTTC.

The chain recombines TRBV7-3 with TRBJ2-1; D is tentatively TRBD1 or TRBD2 (6 bases each). CDR1 and CDR2 from the germline V gene are SGHTA and FQGTGA. This CDR3 has 15 amino acids. Trimming pared 1 base from V and 9 bases from J, leaving 16 bases between. The CDR3 reads CASSLNTGAGLEQFF. Here the CDR3 DNA reads TGTGCCAGCAGCTTAAATACGGGGGCGGGACTTGAGCAGTTCTTC.

V gene TRBV18 combines with J gene TRBJ2-5; 9 nucleotides agree with TRBD2. CDR3 size: 17 residues. Per germline, CDR1 KGHSH and CDR2 LQKENI. The trim removed 4 bases at V and 5 bases at J, leaving 14 bases unmatched. The CDR3 sequence is CASSLSSLGTSWETQYF. The CDR3 bases are TGTGCCAGCTCACTTAGCTCCCTTGGGACTAGCTGGGAGACCCAGTACTTC.

The V gene is TRBV7-9, the J gene TRBJ1-6; the D is unclear. CDR1 and CDR2 from the germline V gene are SEHNR and FQNEAQ (reference sequence). The V gene lost 5 bases and the J gene lost 0 bases, with 8 bases spanning the gap. The CDR3 is made up of 15 amino acids. CDR3 sequence (DNA): TGTGCCAGCAGCCCGCAAGGCTCCTATAATTCACCCCTCCACTTT. This translates into CASSPQGSYNSPLHF.

The rearrangement links TRBV28 to TRBJ1-2; 9 bases map to TRBD1. Germline V gives CDR1 MDHEN, CDR2 SYDVKM. Trimming took 6 bases from V and 5 from J; bases not matched to a gene: 10. The CDR3 has 15 residues. This CDR3 reads CASSHATTGGYGYTF. DNA of the CDR3: TGTGCCAGCAGCCATGCCACGACAGGGGGGTATGGCTACACCTTC.

The V call is TRBV7-2, the J call TRBJ1-3; unclear D gene. Germline CDR1 is SGHTA and CDR2 is FQGNSA. The V end was cut by 7 bases, the J end by 0 bases, with 10 bases between. The CDR3 spans 14 residues. In DNA form, the CDR3 reads TGTGCCAGCACCCCGGGGATCTCTGGAAACACCATATATTTT. It codes for CASTPGISGNTIYF.